This T cell receptor (beta chain) was recovered during a study of CD8+ T cells in alopecia areata. The study's findings and limits: Although TCR sharing was seen in mice, sharing across patients was less clear, possibly for HLA-related reasons. Especially in alopecia totalis/universalis, lesional scalp showed greater clonality than normal scalp did.

Alopecia areata patients gave lesional scalp punch biopsies and peripheral blood samples. Sorted out of PBMCs were CD4+ T cells and CD8+ T cells. The germline V gene has CDR1 SGHDN and CDR2 FVKESK. V lost 6 bases to trimming and J lost 5 bases; unmatched junction nucleotides: 4. This CDR3 has 13 residues. Reverse transcribed after extraction, RNA yielded cDNA as the sequencing template. Method: immunoSEQ multiplex PCR; TCRdb's copy keeps in-frame clones and lacks some. Among around 120,000 clones, 45% to 50% were seen once, and the ten largest hold roughly 10%. On this clone itself: The antigen is unknown.

This rearrangement joins TRBV14 to TRBJ2-7; TRBD1 aligns across 10 bases. The clonotype was recovered from a human donor with alopecia areata. Sequenced input: NKG2D-low CD8+ T cells sorted from blood. DNA for the CDR3: TGTGCCAGCAGTCCCGGGACAGGGGACGAGCAGTACTTC. Translation: CASSPGTGDEQYF.